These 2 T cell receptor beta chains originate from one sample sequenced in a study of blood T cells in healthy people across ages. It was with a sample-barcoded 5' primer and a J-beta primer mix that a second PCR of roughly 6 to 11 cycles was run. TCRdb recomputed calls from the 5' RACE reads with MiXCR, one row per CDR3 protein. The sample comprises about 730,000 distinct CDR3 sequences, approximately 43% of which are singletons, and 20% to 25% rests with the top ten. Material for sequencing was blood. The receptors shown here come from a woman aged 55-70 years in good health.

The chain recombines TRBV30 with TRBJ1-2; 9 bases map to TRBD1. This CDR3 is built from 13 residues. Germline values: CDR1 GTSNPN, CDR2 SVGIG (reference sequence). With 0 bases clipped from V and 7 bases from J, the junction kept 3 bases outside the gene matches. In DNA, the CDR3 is TGTGCCTGGAGTGTACAGGGGGCGGGTGGCTACACCTTC. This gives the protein CAWSVQGAGGYTF.

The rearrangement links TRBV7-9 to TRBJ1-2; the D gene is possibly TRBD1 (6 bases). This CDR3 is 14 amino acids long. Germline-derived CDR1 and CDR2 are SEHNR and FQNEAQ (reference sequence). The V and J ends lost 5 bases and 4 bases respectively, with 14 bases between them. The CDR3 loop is CASSRPEGVYGYTF. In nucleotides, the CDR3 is TGTGCCAGCAGCCGCCCAGAGGGGGTCTATGGCTACACCTTC.